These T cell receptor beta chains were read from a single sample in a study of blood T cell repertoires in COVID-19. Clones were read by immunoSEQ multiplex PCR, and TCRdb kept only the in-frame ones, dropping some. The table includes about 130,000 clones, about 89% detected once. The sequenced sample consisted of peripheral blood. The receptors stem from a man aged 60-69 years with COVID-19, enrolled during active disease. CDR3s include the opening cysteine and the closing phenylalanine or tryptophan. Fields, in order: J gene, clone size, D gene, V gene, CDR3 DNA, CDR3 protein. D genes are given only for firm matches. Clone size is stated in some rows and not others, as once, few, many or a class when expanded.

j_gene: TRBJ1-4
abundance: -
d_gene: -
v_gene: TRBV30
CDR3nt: TGTGCCTGGAGTGTAACAAATGAAAAACTGTTTTTT
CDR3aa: CAWSVTNEKLFF

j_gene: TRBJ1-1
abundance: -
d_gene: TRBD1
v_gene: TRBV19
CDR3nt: TGTGCCAGTAGTGCCGACAGGGGGTCCACTGAAGCTTTCTTT
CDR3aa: CASSADRGSTEAFF

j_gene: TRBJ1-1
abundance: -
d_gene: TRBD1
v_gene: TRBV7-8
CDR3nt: TGTGCCAGCAGCTGGGGACAGGGTAACACTGAAGCTTTCTTT
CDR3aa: CASSWGQGNTEAFF

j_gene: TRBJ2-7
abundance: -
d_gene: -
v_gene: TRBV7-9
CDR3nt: TGTGCCAGCAGCTCACAGGGCAGAGTCTACGAGCAGTACTTC
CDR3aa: CASSSQGRVYEQYF

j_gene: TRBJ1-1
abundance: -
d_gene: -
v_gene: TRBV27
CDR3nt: TGTGCCAGCAGTTTGGTCCGGGCGGGGACTGAAGCTTTCTTT
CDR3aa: CASSLVRAGTEAFF

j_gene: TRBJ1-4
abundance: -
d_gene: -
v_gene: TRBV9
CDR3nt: TGTGCCAGCAGCCGGGACACAGTTAATGAAAAACTGTTTTTT
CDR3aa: CASSRDTVNEKLFF

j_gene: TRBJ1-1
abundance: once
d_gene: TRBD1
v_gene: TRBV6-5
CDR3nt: TGTGCCAGCCCTAAGGGGGCAGGGGCGGACACTGAAGCTTTCTTT
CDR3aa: CASPKGAGADTEAFF

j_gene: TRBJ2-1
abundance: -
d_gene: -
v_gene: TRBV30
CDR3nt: TGTGCCTGGGAGGACTCGTCCTCCTACAATGAGCAGTTCTTC
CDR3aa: CAWEDSSSYNEQFF

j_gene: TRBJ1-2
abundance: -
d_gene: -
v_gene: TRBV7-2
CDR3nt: TGTGCCAGCAGCTCCTACAGCCAAGACTATGGCTACACCTTC
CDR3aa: CASSSYSQDYGYTF

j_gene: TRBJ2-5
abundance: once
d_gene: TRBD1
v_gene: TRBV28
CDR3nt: TGTGCCAGCAGAGGGACAGGGGTTCTAGAGACCCAGTACTTC
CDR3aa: CASRGTGVLETQYF

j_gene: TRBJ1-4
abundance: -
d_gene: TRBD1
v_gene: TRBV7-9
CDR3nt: TGTGCCAGCAGCTTATACAGGGGTTTAGTTGAAAAACTGTTTTTT
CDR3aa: CASSLYRGLVEKLFF

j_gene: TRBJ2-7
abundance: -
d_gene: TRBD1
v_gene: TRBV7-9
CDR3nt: TGTGCCAGCAGCTTGGACAGGGGCGAGCAGTACTTC
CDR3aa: CASSLDRGEQYF

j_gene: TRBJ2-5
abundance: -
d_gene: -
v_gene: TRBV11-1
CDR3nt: TGTGCCAGCAGCACCGACAGGCACCAAGAGACCCAGTACTTC
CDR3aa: CASSTDRHQETQYF

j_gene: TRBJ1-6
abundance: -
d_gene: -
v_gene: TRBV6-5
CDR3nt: TGTGCCAGCAGTAAACTAGACAGGAATTCACCCCTCCACTTT
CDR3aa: CASSKLDRNSPLHF

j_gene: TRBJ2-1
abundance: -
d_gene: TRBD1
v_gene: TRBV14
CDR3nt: TGTGCCAGCAGCTACGGGACAGGGTCGGTAGGGCAGTTCTTC
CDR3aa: CASSYGTGSVGQFF

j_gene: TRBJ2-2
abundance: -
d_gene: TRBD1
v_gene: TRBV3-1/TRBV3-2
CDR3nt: TGTGCCAGCAGGCCACAGGGGGCTGGGTGGACCGGGGAGCTGTTTTTT
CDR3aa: CASRPQGAGWTGELFF

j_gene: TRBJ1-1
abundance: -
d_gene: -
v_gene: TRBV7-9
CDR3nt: TGTGCCAGCAGCTACGACAGCTTTGAAGCTTTCTTT
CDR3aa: CASSYDSFEAFF

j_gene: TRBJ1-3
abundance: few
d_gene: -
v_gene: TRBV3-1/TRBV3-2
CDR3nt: TGTGCCAGCAGCCAAGATTTCGGACATTCACCAGACACCATATATTTT
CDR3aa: CASSQDFGHSPDTIYF

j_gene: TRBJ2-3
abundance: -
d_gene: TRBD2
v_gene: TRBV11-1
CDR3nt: TGTGCCAGCAGCTCGGGAGCGGGGGGGCCATCAGATACGCAGTATTTT
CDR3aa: CASSSGAGGPSDTQYF

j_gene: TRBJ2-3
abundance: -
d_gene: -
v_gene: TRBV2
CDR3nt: TGTGCCAGCAGTGTGACGGGCGGGGCAGATACGCAGTATTTT
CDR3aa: CASSVTGGADTQYF

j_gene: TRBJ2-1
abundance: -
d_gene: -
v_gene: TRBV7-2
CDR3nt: TGTGCCAGCAGCTTCGACAGGAGCAATGAGCAGTTCTTC
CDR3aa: CASSFDRSNEQFF

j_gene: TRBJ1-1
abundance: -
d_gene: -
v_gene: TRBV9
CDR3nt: TGTGCCAGCAGCGTAAGCCGAGGCGGCGGATTGAACACTGAAGCTTTCTTT
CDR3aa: CASSVSRGGGLNTEAFF

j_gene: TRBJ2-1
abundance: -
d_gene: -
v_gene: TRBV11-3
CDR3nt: TGTGCCAGCAGCACTTCCGGGGGCTCCTACAATGAGCAGTTCTTC
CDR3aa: CASSTSGGSYNEQFF

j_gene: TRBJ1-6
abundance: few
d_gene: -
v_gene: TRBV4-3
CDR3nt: TGCGCCAGCAGCCTCTTAGTGAGCTCCTATAATTCACCCCTCCACTTT
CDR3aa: CASSLLVSSYNSPLHF

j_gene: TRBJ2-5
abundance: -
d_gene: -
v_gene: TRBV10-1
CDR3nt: TGCGCCAGCAGTGAGTTCTCGGGGACCCAGTACTTC
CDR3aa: CASSEFSGTQYF

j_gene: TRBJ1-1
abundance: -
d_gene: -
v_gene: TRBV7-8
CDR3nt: TGTGCCAGCAGCCCCCGGGGGATTGGTGAAGCTTTCTTT
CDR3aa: CASSPRGIGEAFF

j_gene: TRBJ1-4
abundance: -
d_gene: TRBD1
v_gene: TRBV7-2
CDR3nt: TGTGCCAGCAGCAAAAGTGGGACAGGCGAAAAACTGTTTTTT
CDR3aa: CASSKSGTGEKLFF

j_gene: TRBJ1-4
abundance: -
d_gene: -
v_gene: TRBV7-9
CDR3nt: TGTGCCAGCAGCGACAGAGCAACTAATGAAAAACTGTTTTTT
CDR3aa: CASSDRATNEKLFF

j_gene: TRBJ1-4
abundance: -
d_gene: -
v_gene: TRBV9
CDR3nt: TGTGCCAGCAGCACCCTAGGCACGGCTAATGAAAAACTGTTTTTT
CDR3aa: CASSTLGTANEKLFF

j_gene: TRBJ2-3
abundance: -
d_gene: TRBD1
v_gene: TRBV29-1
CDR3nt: TGCAGCGCCTCGGACAGGGGGAGCACAGATACGCAGTATTTT
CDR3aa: CSASDRGSTDTQYF

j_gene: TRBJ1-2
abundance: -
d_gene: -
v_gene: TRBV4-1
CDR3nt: TGCGCCAGCAGCCAAGGACAGGTTGATGGCTACACCTTC
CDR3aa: CASSQGQVDGYTF

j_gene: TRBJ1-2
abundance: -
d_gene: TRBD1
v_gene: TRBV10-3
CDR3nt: TGTGCCATCAGCGCACAGGGGGACGGCTACACCTTC
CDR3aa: CAISAQGDGYTF

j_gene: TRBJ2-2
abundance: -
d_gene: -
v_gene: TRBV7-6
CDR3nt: TGTGCCAGCAGCTTAGGGAACAGTAACACCGGGGAGCTGTTTTTT
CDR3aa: CASSLGNSNTGELFF

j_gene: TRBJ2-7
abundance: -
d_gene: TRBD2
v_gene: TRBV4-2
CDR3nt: TGTGCCAGCAGCCAAGGCGGCGGGGGGCCCCACGAGCAGTACTTC
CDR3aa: CASSQGGGGPHEQYF

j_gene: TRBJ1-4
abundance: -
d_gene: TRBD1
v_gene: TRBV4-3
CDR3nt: TGCGCCAGCAGCCGAAAGGGACAGGGAAATGAAAAACTGTTTTTT
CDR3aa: CASSRKGQGNEKLFF

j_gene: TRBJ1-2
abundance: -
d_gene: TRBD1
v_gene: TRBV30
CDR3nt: TGTGCCTGGAGTGTACTGGGACAGGCCTTCGGGGCTGGCTACACCTTC
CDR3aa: CAWSVLGQAFGAGYTF

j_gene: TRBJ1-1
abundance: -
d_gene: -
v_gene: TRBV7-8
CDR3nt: TGTGCCAGCAGCTTACGGGGGACTGAAGCTTTCTTT
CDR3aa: CASSLRGTEAFF

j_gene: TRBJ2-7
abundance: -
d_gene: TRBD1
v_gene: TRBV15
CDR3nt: TGTGCCACCAGCCTAGGGGGACAGGGAAGACTTGAGCAGTACTTC
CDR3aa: CATSLGGQGRLEQYF

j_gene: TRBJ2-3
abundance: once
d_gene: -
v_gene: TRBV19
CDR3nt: TGTGCCAGTAGTCCCCAGGCCCCAGATACGCAGTATTTT
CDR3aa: CASSPQAPDTQYF

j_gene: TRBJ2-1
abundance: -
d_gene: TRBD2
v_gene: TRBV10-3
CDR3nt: TGTGCCATCAGTGATTTGGGGCTAGCGGGGGGTAATGAGCAGTTCTTC
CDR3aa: CAISDLGLAGGNEQFF

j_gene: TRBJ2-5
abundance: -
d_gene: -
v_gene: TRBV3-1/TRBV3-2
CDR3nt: TGTGCCAGCAGCCAAGATACGCCAGGGGACCCCTCTTACCAAGAGACCCAGTACTTC
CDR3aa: CASSQDTPGDPSYQETQYF

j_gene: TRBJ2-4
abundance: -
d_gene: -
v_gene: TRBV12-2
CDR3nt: TGTGCAAGTCGCTTAGCGTGGGAGAATGGACAGGGGGTTGCCAAAAACATTCAGTACTTC
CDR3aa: CASRLAWENGQGVAKNIQYF

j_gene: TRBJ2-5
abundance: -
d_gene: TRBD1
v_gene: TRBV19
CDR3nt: TGTGCCAGTAGTGAAGGGACAGGGTATGAGAACCAGTACTTC
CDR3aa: CASSEGTGYENQYF

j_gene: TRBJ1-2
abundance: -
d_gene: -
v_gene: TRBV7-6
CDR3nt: TGTGCCAGCAGCTTAGAAGATGGTCAGAGACTTAACTATGGCTACACCTTC
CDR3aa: CASSLEDGQRLNYGYTF

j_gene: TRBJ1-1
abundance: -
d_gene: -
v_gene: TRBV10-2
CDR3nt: TGCGCCAGCAGTGAGTCGGGGGGGGTAGGCGCTGAAGCTTTCTTT
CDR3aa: CASSESGGVGAEAFF

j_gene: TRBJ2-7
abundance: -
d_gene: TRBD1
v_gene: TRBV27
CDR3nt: TGTGCCAGCAGGTCTGGGACAGTCAGCTCCTACGAGCAGTACTTC
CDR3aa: CASRSGTVSSYEQYF

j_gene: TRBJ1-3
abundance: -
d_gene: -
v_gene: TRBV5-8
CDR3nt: TGTGCCAGCAGCTTCGGGACAACTGGAAACACCATATATTTT
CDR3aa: CASSFGTTGNTIYF

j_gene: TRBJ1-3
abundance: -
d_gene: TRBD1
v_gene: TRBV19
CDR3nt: TGTGCCAGTAGTCGACAGGGTACTGGAAACACCATATATTTT
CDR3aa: CASSRQGTGNTIYF

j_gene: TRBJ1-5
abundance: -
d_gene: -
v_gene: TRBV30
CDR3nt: TGTGCCTGGAGTTATGGAAGCGGCAATCAGCCCCAGCATTTT
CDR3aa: CAWSYGSGNQPQHF

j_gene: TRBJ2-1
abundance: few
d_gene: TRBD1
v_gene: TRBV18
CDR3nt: TGTGCCAGCTCACTCATTCCGGGACAGTACAATGAGCAGTTCTTC
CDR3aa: CASSLIPGQYNEQFF

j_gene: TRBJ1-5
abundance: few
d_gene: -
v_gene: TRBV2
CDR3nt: TGTGCCAGCACCCCTCAAGGAGGGTCCCAGCATTTT
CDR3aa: CASTPQGGSQHF

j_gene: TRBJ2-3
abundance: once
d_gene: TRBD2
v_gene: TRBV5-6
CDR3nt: TGTGCCAGCAGCACGACTAGCCACGGCACAGATACGCAGTATTTT
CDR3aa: CASSTTSHGTDTQYF